This T cell receptor beta chain was captured by sequencing in a study of human T cells and chemical hapten exposure. Study information: The variation in per-sample TCR yields arose mainly from small differences in pooled library volumes.

In the original workflow: A per-sample median of roughly 100,000 TCRs was observed, with a range of about 23,224 to 750,000. Via MiXCR, TCRdb re-called the 5' RACE reads, giving one row per CDR3 protein. TCRdb assigned the V and J calls; the authors' analysis was not used. The sample lists fewer than 150,000 distinct CDR3 sequences; approximately 20% were seen once. The template was total RNA from unfractionated whole blood. V lost 2 bases and J 1 base, leaving 14 bases between the germline ends. The CDR3 spans 16 residues. CDR1 and CDR2 from the germline V gene are SGHDN and FVKESK. Study-level points and caveats: TCRs at high frequency, those above 1 in 1000, did not change with DPC sensitization.

A remark on this clonotype: The target antigen is unknown.

The chain couples TRBV14 to TRBJ1-1, with TRBD1 as a possible D gene (6 bases). This clonotype was obtained from a human donor in good health. This CDR3 is CASSQSQGRGNTEAFF. CDR3 DNA sequence: TGTGCCAGCAGCCAATCCCAGGGGCGGGGGAACACTGAAGCTTTCTTT.